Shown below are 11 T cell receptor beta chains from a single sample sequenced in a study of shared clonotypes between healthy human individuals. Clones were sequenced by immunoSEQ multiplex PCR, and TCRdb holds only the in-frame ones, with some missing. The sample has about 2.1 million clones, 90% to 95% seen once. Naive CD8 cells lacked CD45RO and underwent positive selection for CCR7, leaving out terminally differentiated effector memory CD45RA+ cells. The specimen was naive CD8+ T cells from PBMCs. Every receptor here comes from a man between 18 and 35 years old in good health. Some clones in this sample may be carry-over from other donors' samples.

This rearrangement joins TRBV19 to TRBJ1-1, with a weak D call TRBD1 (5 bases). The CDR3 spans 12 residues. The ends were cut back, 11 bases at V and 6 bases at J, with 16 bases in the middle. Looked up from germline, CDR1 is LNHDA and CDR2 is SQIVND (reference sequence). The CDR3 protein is CACSEGYAEAFF. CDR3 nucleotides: TGTGCCTGCTCTGAGGGGTACGCTGAAGCTTTCTTT.

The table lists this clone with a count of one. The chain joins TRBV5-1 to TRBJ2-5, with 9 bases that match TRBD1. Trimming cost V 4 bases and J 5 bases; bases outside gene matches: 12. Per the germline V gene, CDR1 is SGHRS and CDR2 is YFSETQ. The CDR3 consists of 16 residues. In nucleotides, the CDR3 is TGCGCCAGCAGCGTGACAGGGGGTGATTTTTTGGAGACCCAGTACTTC. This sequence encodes CASSVTGGDFLETQYF.

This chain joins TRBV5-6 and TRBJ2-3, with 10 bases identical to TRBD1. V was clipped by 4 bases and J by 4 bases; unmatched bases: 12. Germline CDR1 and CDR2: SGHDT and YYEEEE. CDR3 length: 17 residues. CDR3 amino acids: CASSEDRGRIDPDTQYF. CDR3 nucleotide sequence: TGTGCCAGCAGCGAAGACAGGGGGCGCATAGATCCAGATACGCAGTATTTT. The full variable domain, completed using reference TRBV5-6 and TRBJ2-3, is DAGVTQSPTHLIKTRGQQVTLRCSPKSGHDTVSWYQQALGQGPQFIFQYYEEEERQRGNFPDRFSGHQFPNYSSELNVNALLLGDSALYLCASSEDRGRIDPDTQYFGPGTRLTVL.

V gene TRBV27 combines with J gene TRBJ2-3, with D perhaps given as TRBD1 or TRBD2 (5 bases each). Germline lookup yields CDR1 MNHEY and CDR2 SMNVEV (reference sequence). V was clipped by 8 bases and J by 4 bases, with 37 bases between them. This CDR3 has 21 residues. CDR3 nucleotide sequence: TGTGCCAGCTCGGAAGAGGGGACCACAGTACGCAGGAGAAGAGAGGCAGATACGCAGTATTTT. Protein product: CASSEEGTTVRRRREADTQYF.

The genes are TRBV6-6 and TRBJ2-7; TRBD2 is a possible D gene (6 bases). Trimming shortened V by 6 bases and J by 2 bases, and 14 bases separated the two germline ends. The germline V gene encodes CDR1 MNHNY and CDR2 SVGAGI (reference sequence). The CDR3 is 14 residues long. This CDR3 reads CASSILAPTYEQYF. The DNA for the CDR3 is TGTGCCAGCAGCATACTAGCACCGACCTACGAGCAGTACTTC.

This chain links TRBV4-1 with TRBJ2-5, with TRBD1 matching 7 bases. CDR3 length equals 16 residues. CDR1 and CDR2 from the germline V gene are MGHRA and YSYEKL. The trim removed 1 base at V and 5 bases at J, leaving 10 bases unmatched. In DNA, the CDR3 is TGCGCCAGCAGCCAAGGGATAAGGGGGCTCGGGGAGACCCAGTACTTC. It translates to CASSQGIRGLGETQYF.

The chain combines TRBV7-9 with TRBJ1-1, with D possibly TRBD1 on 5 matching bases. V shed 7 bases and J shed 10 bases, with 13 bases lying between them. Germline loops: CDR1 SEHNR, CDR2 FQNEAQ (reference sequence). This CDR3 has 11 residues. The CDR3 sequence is CASTPGAGAFF. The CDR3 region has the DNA TGTGCCAGCACCCCCGGGGCTGGAGCTTTCTTT.

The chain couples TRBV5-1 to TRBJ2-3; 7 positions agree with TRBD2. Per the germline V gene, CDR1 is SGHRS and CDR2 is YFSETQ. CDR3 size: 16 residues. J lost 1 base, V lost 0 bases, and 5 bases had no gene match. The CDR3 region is CASSLGRDYGTDTQYF. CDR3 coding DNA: TGCGCCAGCAGCTTGGGTAGGGACTACGGCACAGATACGCAGTATTTT.

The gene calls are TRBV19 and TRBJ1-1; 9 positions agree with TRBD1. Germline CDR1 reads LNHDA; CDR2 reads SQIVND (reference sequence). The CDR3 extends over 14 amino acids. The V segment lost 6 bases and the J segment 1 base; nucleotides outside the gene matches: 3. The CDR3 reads CASSGDRANTEAFF. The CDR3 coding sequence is TGTGCCAGTAGCGGGGACAGGGCGAACACTGAAGCTTTCTTT.

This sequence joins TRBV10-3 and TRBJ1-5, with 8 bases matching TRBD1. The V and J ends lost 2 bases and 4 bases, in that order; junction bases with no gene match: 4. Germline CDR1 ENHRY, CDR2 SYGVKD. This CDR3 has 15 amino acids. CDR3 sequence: CAISEDRGKNQPQHF. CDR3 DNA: TGTGCCATCAGTGAGGACAGGGGAAAGAATCAGCCCCAGCATTTT.

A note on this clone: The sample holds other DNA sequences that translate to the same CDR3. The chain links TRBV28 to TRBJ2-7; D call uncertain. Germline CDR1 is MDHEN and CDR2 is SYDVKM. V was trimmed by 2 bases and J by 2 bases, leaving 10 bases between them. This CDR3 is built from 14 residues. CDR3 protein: CASSLRGRTYEQYF. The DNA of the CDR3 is TGTGCCAGCAGTTTACGTGGCAGGACCTACGAGCAGTACTTC.